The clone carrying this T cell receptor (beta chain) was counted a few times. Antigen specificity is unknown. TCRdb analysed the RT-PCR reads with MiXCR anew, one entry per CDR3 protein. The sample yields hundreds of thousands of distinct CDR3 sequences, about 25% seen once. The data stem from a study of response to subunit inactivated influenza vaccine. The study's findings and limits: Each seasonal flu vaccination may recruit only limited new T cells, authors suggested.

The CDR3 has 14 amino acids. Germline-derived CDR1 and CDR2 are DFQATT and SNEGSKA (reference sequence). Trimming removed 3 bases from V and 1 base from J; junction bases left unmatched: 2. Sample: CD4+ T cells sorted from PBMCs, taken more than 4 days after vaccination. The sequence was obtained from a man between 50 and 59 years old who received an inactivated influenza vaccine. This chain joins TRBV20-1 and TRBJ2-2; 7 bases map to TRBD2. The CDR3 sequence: CSARSSGNTGELFF. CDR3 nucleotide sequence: TGCAGTGCTAGGTCTAGCGGGAACACCGGGGAGCTGTTTTTT.